The next 23 T cell receptor beta chains were all read from a single sample in a study of blood T cell repertoires in COVID-19. TCRdb's copy holds only in-frame clones and misses some; the assay was immunoSEQ multiplex PCR. Here the sample spans roughly 70,000 clones, approximately 90% being singletons. The sample consisted of peripheral blood. The receptors come from a man in his fifties with COVID-19, enrolled during active disease.

By share, this clone ranks as medium-sized (0.01 to 0.1%). This chain uses TRBV2 with TRBJ1-2, with 7 nucleotides matching TRBD1. The ends lost 3 bases at V and 8 bases at J; junction bases unmatched: 9. CDR3 length: 14 amino acids. CDR1 and CDR2 from the germline V gene are SNHLY and FYNNEI. The CDR3 DNA is TGTGCCAGCAGTGAGAGGGGGCAGGGGAAAGGCTACACCTTC. Translated, it gives CASSERGQGKGYTF.

This rearrangement joins TRBV6-5 to TRBJ1-5; 7 bases match TRBD1. The germline V gene has CDR1 MNHEY and CDR2 SVGAGI. The CDR3 consists of 13 residues. V shed 6 bases and J 3 bases; nucleotides not matched to a gene: 2. This CDR3 is CASRTGNNQPQHF. CDR3 nucleotide sequence: TGTGCCAGCAGGACAGGGAACAATCAGCCCCAGCATTTT.

The chain carries TRBV3-1 (or the pseudogene TRBV3-2) and TRBJ1-4; no clear D. CDR3 length: 14 amino acids. V gave up 1 base and J gave up 10 bases, with 13 bases separating them. Germline lookup yields CDR1 LGHDT and CDR2 YNNKEL (reference sequence). The CDR3 here is CASSQVEGVGKLFF. The CDR3 DNA sequence: TGTGCCAGCAGCCAAGTAGAGGGAGTAGGAAAACTGTTTTTT.

The chain uses TRBV3-1 (or the pseudogene TRBV3-2) and TRBJ1-1; D ambiguous. Germline V gives CDR1 LGHDT, CDR2 YNNKEL (reference sequence). This CDR3 spans 15 amino acids. V gave up 2 bases and J gave up 2 bases, with 12 bases separating them. In DNA, the CDR3 is TGTGCCAGCAGCCAAAGATTGAGTGTTAACACTGAAGCTTTCTTT. This gives the protein CASSQRLSVNTEAFF.

This clone came up once. V is TRBV14 and J is TRBJ2-4; 7 bases line up with TRBD1. Losses at the gene ends were 4 bases for V and 7 bases for J; bases not matched to a gene: 13. This CDR3 region has 16 residues. Germline assignment: CDR1 SGHDN and CDR2 FVKESK. DNA for the CDR3: TGTGCCAGCAGCCTGTCTAGGGAAGACAGGGTTAACATTCAGTACTTC. Translation: CASSLSREDRVNIQYF.

The CDR3 DNA follows: TGTGCCAGCAGGCTAGGGGGAGATACGCAGTATTTT. Encoded protein: CASRLGGDTQYF. The chain has TRBV5-8 and TRBJ2-3; possibly TRBD1 for D (6 bases). The CDR3 runs to 12 residues. CDR1 SGHTS and CDR2 YDEGEE come from the germline V gene. The ends were cut back, 5 bases at V and 5 bases at J, with 9 bases in the middle.

V usage is TRBV20-1 and J usage is TRBJ2-7, with TRBD2 identical over 7 bases. There are 14 residues in the CDR3. Germline CDR1 DFQATT, CDR2 SNEGSKA (reference sequence). With V trimmed by 3 bases and J by 2 bases, 7 bases remained unmatched. For the CDR3, the DNA is TGCAGTGCTAGTCAGGCTAGCGGAACCTACGAGCAGTACTTC. The encoded protein is CSASQASGTYEQYF.

The V and J genes are TRBV9 and TRBJ2-6; D is perhaps TRBD2 (6 bases). V shed 7 bases and J shed 0 bases, with 23 bases lying between them. The CDR3 has 19 residues. Germline V CDR1 and CDR2: SGDLS, YYNGEE. CDR3 bases: TGTGCCAGCTCCTCCCACCGGGACTTATCAAGCTCTGGGGCCAACGTCCTGACTTTC. This translates into CASSSHRDLSSSGANVLTF.

The chain carries TRBV27 and TRBJ2-3; 14 bases are a match to TRBD2. The germline gives CDR1 MNHEY, CDR2 SMNVEV (reference sequence). V lost 6 bases and J lost 1; bases outside the gene matches: 9. The length of the CDR3 is 18 residues. The CDR3 sequence is CASSRLAGGPLGTDTQYF. The CDR3, as DNA: TGTGCCAGCAGCAGACTAGCGGGAGGGCCCTTGGGCACAGATACGCAGTATTTT.

This clone was picked up one time. The DNA for the CDR3 is TGTGCCAGCAGCTCAGACGGGTTAGTCCAGACCTCCTACAATGAGCAGTTCTTC. Its translation is CASSSDGLVQTSYNEQFF. The chain is built from TRBV9 and TRBJ2-1; D is undetermined. The CDR3 runs to 18 residues. Trimming pared 4 bases from V and 0 bases from J, leaving 20 bases between. The germline CDR1 and CDR2 sequences are SGDLS and YYNGEE.

The J gene is TRBJ2-6, the V gene TRBV7-2; the D gene is possibly TRBD2 (6 bases). The CDR3 totals 16 residues. V dropped 5 bases and J dropped 0 bases, with 11 bases sitting between them. Germline lookup yields CDR1 SGHTA and CDR2 FQGNSA. This chain's CDR3 is CASSLTGSSGANVLTF. As DNA, the CDR3 is TGTGCCAGCAGCCTTACCGGGAGCTCTGGGGCCAACGTCCTGACTTTC.

The chain is built from TRBV6-5 and TRBJ1-2; tentatively, D is TRBD1 (5 bases). The V and J ends lost 6 bases and 4 bases respectively, with 18 bases between them. CDR1 and CDR2 from the germline V gene are MNHEY and SVGAGI. The CDR3 extends over 15 amino acids. The DNA for the CDR3 is TGTGCCAGCAGACCCCTACGGGACTTCTCCTATGGCTACACCTTC. Protein: CASRPLRDFSYGYTF.

The chain joins TRBV29-1 to TRBJ2-7, with TRBD2 matching over 7 bases. V dropped 5 bases and J dropped 6; count of bases not matched to a gene: 13. This CDR3 is built from 14 residues. Germline V CDR1 and CDR2: SQVTM, ANQGSEA. The CDR3 DNA is TGCAGCGTTAGGATTGTGAGTAGGGAGGGCGAGCAGTACTTC. Its translation: CSVRIVSREGEQYF.

The gene calls are TRBV5-4 and TRBJ2-2; D may be TRBD2 (6 bases). There are 15 residues in the CDR3. Trimming pared 3 bases from V and 7 bases from J, leaving 16 bases between. Germline-derived CDR1 and CDR2 are SGHNT and YYREEE (reference sequence). The CDR3 nucleotides are TGTGCCAGCAGCTGGGACTCATCGGGCATCGGGGAGCTGTTTTTT. Its translation is CASSWDSSGIGELFF.

The gene calls are TRBV18 and TRBJ2-7; D is possibly TRBD1 (6 bases). Trimming stripped 2 bases from V and 2 bases from J, with 13 bases between. The CDR3 is made up of 15 amino acids. The germline gives CDR1 KGHSH, CDR2 LQKENI. CDR3 residues: CASSPYRDTAYEQYF. The CDR3 region has the DNA TGTGCCAGCTCACCATACCGGGACACGGCCTACGAGCAGTACTTC.

The gene calls are TRBV29-1 and TRBJ2-3; the D gene is possibly TRBD2 (7 bases). Trimming pared 2 bases from V and 1 base from J, leaving 10 bases between. In germline, CDR1 is SQVTM, CDR2 ANQGSEA. This CDR3 is 14 amino acids long. The CDR3 nucleotides read TGCAGCGTTGAAAGGGGGAGGGGCACAGATACGCAGTATTTT. The encoded protein is CSVERGRGTDTQYF.

The chain links TRBV6-2 or TRBV6-3 to TRBJ2-5; the match to TRBD1 covers 9 bases. The CDR3 contains 16 residues. Germline CDR1 is MNHEY and CDR2 is SVGEGT. V dropped 4 bases and J dropped 3; count of bases not matched to a gene: 9. In nucleotides, the CDR3 is TGTGCCAGCAGTTCCCCAACAGGGGGCGAGGAAGAGACCCAGTACTTC. Its protein is CASSSPTGGEEETQYF.

This clone was detected once. V and J are TRBV9 and TRBJ2-5, with D perhaps TRBD1 (6 bases). This CDR3 is 14 amino acids long. Trimming took 0 bases from V and 5 from J, leaving 11 bases between them. CDR1 is SGDLS, CDR2 YYNGEE, per germline. Here the CDR3 reads CASSVGGGSETQYF. The CDR3 DNA reads as TGTGCCAGCAGCGTAGGAGGGGGTTCGGAGACCCAGTACTTC. Supplemented by reference TRBV9 and TRBJ2-5, the full variable domain reads DSGVTQTPKHLITATGQRVTLRCSPRSGDLSVYWYQQSLDQGLQFLIQYYNGEERAKGNILERFSAQQFPDLHSELNLSSLELGDSALYFCASSVGGGSETQYFGPGTRLLVL.

Only one count was recorded for this clone. V usage is TRBV30 and J usage is TRBJ2-3; 13 bases fit TRBD2. The CDR3 is made up of 15 amino acids. Per germline, CDR1 GTSNPN and CDR2 SVGIG (reference sequence). V lost 5 bases to trimming and J lost 6 bases; unmatched junction nucleotides: 8. The CDR3 is CAWGLLAGGSDTQYF. The CDR3 DNA is TGTGCCTGGGGACTACTAGCGGGAGGGTCCGATACGCAGTATTTT.

The chain is built from TRBV10-3 and TRBJ1-6; D gene ambiguous. Looked up from germline, CDR1 is ENHRY and CDR2 is SYGVKD. V lost 3 bases, J lost 4 bases, and 19 bases lay in between. The CDR3 loop spans 18 amino acids. The CDR3 is CAISDPPGRETYNSPLHF. CDR3 bases: TGTGCCATCAGTGACCCCCCGGGGAGGGAGACATATAATTCACCCCTCCACTTT.

The chain couples TRBV3-1 (or the pseudogene TRBV3-2) to TRBJ2-5; the match to TRBD1 covers 9 bases. In germline, CDR1 is LGHDT, CDR2 YNNKEL (reference sequence). The CDR3 is 15 amino acids. J was trimmed by 5 bases and V by 4 bases; bases with no gene match: 8. CDR3 sequence (DNA): TGTGCCAGCAGCCTATTTGACAGGGGGTATGAGACCCAGTACTTC. Protein product: CASSLFDRGYETQYF.

The CDR3 nucleotides read TGTGCCAGTTACGACGGGGGATTGGGGCAGCCCCAGCATTTT. Amino acids: CASYDGGLGQPQHF. The chain carries TRBV19 and TRBJ1-5; perhaps TRBD1 as D (5 bases). CDR3 length: 14 amino acids. Trimming shortened V by 8 bases and J by 7 bases, and 18 bases separated the two germline ends. In germline, CDR1 is LNHDA, CDR2 SQIVND (reference sequence).

As for this clone: The junction and the germline gene differ at one end; a read error may be behind it. V and J are TRBV7-7 and TRBJ2-5, with 13 bases identical to TRBD2. The CDR3 is 18 residues long. Germline values: CDR1 SSHAT, CDR2 FNYEAQ (reference sequence). CDR3 region: CASSLGTSGTARQETQYF. CDR3 sequence (DNA): TGTGCTAGCAGCTTAGGGACTAGCGGGACCGCTCGACAAGAGACCCAGTACTTC.